These 8 T cell receptor beta chains share one sample of origin, sequenced in a study of blood T cell repertoires in COVID-19. The table came from immunoSEQ multiplex PCR; TCRdb's copy has only in-frame clones and leaves some out. This table has 80,000 or so clones, 90% appearing once. Sequenced input: peripheral blood. All receptors come from a woman aged 45 to 65 in a cohort sampled during active COVID-19.

The V gene is TRBV4-1, the J gene TRBJ2-3; possibly TRBD1 for D (5 bases). The CDR3 sequence is 14 residues long. CDR1 is MGHRA and CDR2 is YSYEKL in the germline V gene. Between the trimmed V and J ends, which lost 4 bases and 3 bases, there was a span of 11 bases. CDR3 loop: CASSPGQATDTQYF. CDR3 in DNA: TGCGCCAGCAGCCCAGGGCAGGCAACAGATACGCAGTATTTT.

The chain links TRBV27 to TRBJ2-7, with TRBD1 as a possible D gene (5 bases). The V gene lost 10 bases and the J gene lost 5 bases, with 27 bases spanning the gap. This CDR3 has 16 residues. The V gene's germline CDR1 is MNHEY and CDR2 SMNVEV (reference sequence). Here the CDR3 reads CATSPTEALSWDEQYF. The CDR3 bases are TGTGCCACTTCACCGACAGAAGCGTTGTCCTGGGACGAGCAGTACTTC.

V and J are TRBV27 and TRBJ1-5; 9 bases fit TRBD1. V trimming: 4 bases; J trimming: 4 bases; junction bases outside the gene matches: 2. Germline CDR1 reads MNHEY; CDR2 reads SMNVEV (reference sequence). This CDR3 region has 14 residues. CDR3 in amino acids: CASSSQGANQPQHF. CDR3 DNA: TGTGCCAGCAGTTCACAGGGGGCGAATCAGCCCCAGCATTTT.

This clone has only one observation. This chain joins TRBV3-1 (or the pseudogene TRBV3-2) and TRBJ2-2; tentatively, D is TRBD2 (6 bases). Trimming pared 1 base from V and 0 bases from J, leaving 9 bases between. This CDR3 contains 16 residues. Germline values: CDR1 LGHDT, CDR2 YNNKEL (reference sequence). The CDR3: CASSQAGGANTGELFF. CDR3 in DNA: TGTGCCAGCAGCCAAGCCGGCGGGGCGAACACCGGGGAGCTGTTTTTT.

The V call is TRBV27, the J call TRBJ2-5; 7 bases are shared with TRBD1. The germline gives CDR1 MNHEY, CDR2 SMNVEV (reference sequence). V lost 10 bases to trimming and J lost 4 bases; unmatched junction nucleotides: 9. This CDR3 has 13 residues. The CDR3 DNA reads as TGTGCCATTTCCCCTAACAGGGGAGAGACCCAGTACTTC. This codes for CAISPNRGETQYF.

The chain has TRBV28 and TRBJ1-5, with 7 bases aligning to TRBD1. Germline V gene data show CDR1 as MDHEN and CDR2 as SYDVKM. The ends lost 6 bases at V and 7 bases at J; junction bases unmatched: 6. The CDR3 has 13 residues. The CDR3 is CASRQQGVQPQHF. The CDR3 DNA follows: TGTGCCAGCAGACAGCAGGGGGTCCAGCCCCAGCATTTT. Full variable domain (remainder filled in from reference TRBV28 and TRBJ1-5): DVKVTQSSRYLVKRTGEKVFLECVQDMDHENMFWYRQDPGLGLRLIYFSYDVKMKEKGDIPEGYSVSREKKERFSLILESASTNQTSMYLCASRQQGVQPQHFGDGTRLSIL.

The chain combines TRBV27 with TRBJ2-7, with TRBD1 matching 10 bases. V lost 4 bases and J lost 7; bases outside the gene matches: 10. CDR3 size: 15 residues. Germline V lookup: CDR1 MNHEY, CDR2 SMNVEV (reference sequence). This CDR3 is CASSSRDRGSGEQYF. DNA of the CDR3: TGTGCCAGCAGTTCCCGGGACAGGGGATCGGGAGAGCAGTACTTC.

The chain recombines TRBV5-1 with TRBJ1-4; TRBD1 is a possible D gene (5 bases). Trimming shortened V by 0 bases and J by 0 bases, and 15 bases separated the two germline ends. There are 18 residues in the CDR3. Germline V CDR1 and CDR2: SGHRS, YFSETQ. The CDR3 reads CASSLAGRISATNEKLFF. As DNA, the CDR3 is TGCGCCAGCAGCTTGGCAGGGAGGATTTCTGCAACTAATGAAAAACTGTTTTTT.